Presented here are 27 T cell receptor beta chains from one specimen sequenced in a study of OX40 agonist ivuxolimab in advanced cancers. Libraries were prepared by immunoSEQ multiplex PCR; TCRdb keeps only in-frame clonotypes and omits some of them. The table has roughly 61,000 clones, roughly 84% seen once. The sequenced sample was CD4+ or CD8+ T cells sorted from blood, obtained in a trial of the OX40 agonist ivuxolimab. The receptor set was obtained from an adult with an advanced solid tumor such as melanoma, head and neck, liver or kidney cancer.

The chain links TRBV19 to TRBJ1-4, with a tentative D call TRBD1 (5 bases). The CDR3 loop spans 14 amino acids. The V gene lost 1 base and the J gene lost 8 bases, with 11 bases spanning the gap. Looked up from germline, CDR1 is LNHDA and CDR2 is SQIVND (reference sequence). The CDR3 here is CASSIAGWGEKLFF. The CDR3 nucleotides read TGTGCCAGTAGTATAGCAGGGTGGGGAGAAAAACTGTTTTTT.

The CDR3 sequence is CASRRGVAGELFF. The CDR3 DNA is TGTGCCAGTAGGCGGGGGGTGGCCGGGGAGCTGTTTTTT. The V gene is TRBV19, the J gene TRBJ2-2, with 8 bases that match TRBD2. Per the germline V gene, CDR1 is LNHDA and CDR2 is SQIVND (reference sequence). There are 13 residues in the CDR3. Trimming removed 6 bases from V and 6 bases from J; junction bases left unmatched: 3.

This clone was recorded only once. The gene calls are TRBV15 and TRBJ2-3; D perhaps matches TRBD2 (5 bases). This CDR3 has 16 amino acids. The germline V and J ends were trimmed by 5 bases and 0 bases, with 15 bases remaining between them. CDR1 is LNHNV and CDR2 is YYDKDF in the germline V gene (reference sequence). The CDR3 DNA is TGTGCCACCAGCGACCGAGGAGGAGCTAGCACAGATACGCAGTATTTT. Translation gives CATSDRGGASTDTQYF.

This clone occurred a few times. V and J are TRBV27 and TRBJ1-4; TRBD1 is a possible D gene (5 bases). With 6 bases removed from V and 7 bases from J, the gap between germline ends came to 21 bases. The CDR3 covers 16 residues. Germline assignment: CDR1 MNHEY and CDR2 SMNVEV (reference sequence). This CDR3 is CASSPIGAGQSEKLFF. CDR3 in DNA: TGTGCCAGCAGCCCAATAGGCGCGGGGCAAAGTGAAAAACTGTTTTTT.

This clone occurred once. J is TRBJ2-7 and V is TRBV9; D call uncertain. From germline, CDR1 is SGDLS and CDR2 YYNGEE. The germline V and J ends were trimmed by 4 bases and 2 bases, with 16 bases remaining between them. The CDR3 extends over 15 amino acids. CDR3 protein: CASSSNHHTAYEQYF. The CDR3 coding sequence is TGTGCCAGCAGCTCTAACCACCACACCGCCTACGAGCAGTACTTC.

The chain couples TRBV28 to TRBJ1-2; D may be TRBD1 (5 bases). Germline V gene data show CDR1 as MDHEN and CDR2 as SYDVKM. This CDR3 contains 13 residues. The V gene lost 6 bases and the J gene lost 4 bases, with 12 bases spanning the gap. The CDR3 reads CASSSRQSYGYTF. CDR3 coding DNA: TGTGCCAGCAGCTCCCGACAGAGCTATGGCTACACCTTC.

The chain employs TRBV5-1 and TRBJ1-1; possible D gene TRBD1, 6 bases. V lost 3 bases, J lost 0 bases, and 12 bases lay in between. CDR3 length: 15 amino acids. Germline V gene lookup returns CDR1 SGHRS and CDR2 YFSETQ. The chain's CDR3 is CASSSRGVMNTEAFF. DNA of the CDR3: TGCGCCAGCAGCTCCAGGGGTGTCATGAACACTGAAGCTTTCTTT.

This chain links TRBV29-1 with TRBJ2-7; D ambiguous. This CDR3 has 12 residues. Germline CDR1 SQVTM, CDR2 ANQGSEA. V was shortened by 4 bases and J by 2 bases, with 9 bases between the two germline ends. For the CDR3, the DNA is TGCAGCGTTGGTGGTGGGGCCTACGAGCAGTACTTC. This encodes CSVGGGAYEQYF.

V usage is TRBV6-1 and J usage is TRBJ1-1, with D perhaps matching TRBD1 (5 bases). Trimming pared 4 bases from V and 5 bases from J, leaving 17 bases between. The CDR3 is 15 amino acids. The germline CDR1 and CDR2 sequences are MNHNS and SASEGT. This CDR3 reads CASSGGWRVVTEAFF. In DNA, the CDR3 is TGTGCCAGCAGTGGGGGGTGGAGGGTGGTAACTGAAGCTTTCTTT.

CDR3 coding DNA: TGTGCCAGCAGCTTACTTGAATCCTACAATGAGCAGTTCTTC. Protein sequence: CASSLLESYNEQFF. V usage is TRBV7-9 and J usage is TRBJ2-1; unclear D gene. Between the trimmed V and J ends, which lost 2 bases and 1 base, there was a span of 6 bases. In germline, CDR1 is SEHNR, CDR2 FQNEAQ (reference sequence). The CDR3 loop spans 14 amino acids.

This clone appeared a few times. The rearrangement joins TRBV6-6 to TRBJ1-5; tentative D call: TRBD1 (6 bases). The CDR3 consists of 14 residues. Trimming stripped 6 bases from V and 4 bases from J, with 13 bases between. Germline CDR1 and CDR2: MNHNY and SVGAGI (reference sequence). This chain's CDR3 is CASRNREGNQPQHF. As DNA, the CDR3 is TGTGCCAGCAGAAACAGGGAAGGGAATCAGCCCCAGCATTTT.

In its sample, this clone was seen once. For the CDR3, the DNA is TGTGCCAGCAGCCGGCCAGCGGGGGTGGATACGCAGTATTTT. It is translated as CASSRPAGVDTQYF. The gene calls are TRBV7-2 and TRBJ2-3, with TRBD2 matching 8 bases. V was clipped by 5 bases and J by 6 bases; unmatched bases: 7. The CDR3 totals 14 residues. Germline assignment: CDR1 SGHTA and CDR2 FQGNSA.

The chain uses TRBV16 and TRBJ2-1; 9 nucleotides line up with TRBD2. The CDR3 is made up of 18 amino acids. Germline trimming cut 1 base from V and 8 bases from J; bases unmatched to any gene: 15. Germline V gene data show CDR1 as KGHSY and CDR2 as FQNENV. The CDR3 coding sequence is TGTGCCAGCAGCCAATTAGGGCATAGCGGGAGTGAGGTCCATGAGCAGTTCTTC. Translating it yields CASSQLGHSGSEVHEQFF.

CDR3 nucleotide sequence: TGTGCCATCAGTGGGGGCAGACTAGCGGGGGCGAACACCGGGGAGCTGTTTTTT. This sequence encodes CAISGGRLAGANTGELFF. The chain joins TRBV10-3 to TRBJ2-2, with 12 bases aligning to TRBD2. The V gene end was trimmed by 4 bases and the J gene end by 0 bases; junction bases not matched to a gene: 6. This CDR3 is 18 amino acids long. Germline values: CDR1 ENHRY, CDR2 SYGVKD.

The chain has TRBV6-1 and TRBJ1-5, with TRBD1 matching 7 bases. Losses at the gene ends were 6 bases for V and 3 bases for J; bases not matched to a gene: 8. From germline, CDR1 is MNHNS and CDR2 SASEGT. The CDR3 covers 15 residues. DNA for the CDR3: TGTGCCAGCAGCGGACAGGCCAGGAACAATCAGCCCCAGCATTTT. Amino acids: CASSGQARNNQPQHF.

The rearrangement uses TRBV10-3 and TRBJ2-2, with D perhaps TRBD1 (7 bases). Germline V gene sequence: CDR1 ENHRY, CDR2 SYGVKD. V was trimmed by 4 bases and J by 4 bases, leaving 16 bases between them. The CDR3 has 16 residues. The CDR3 DNA reads TGTGCCATCAGTGCCTTGGGGCAGGGGGGCACCGGGGAGCTGTTTTTT. Protein: CAISALGQGGTGELFF.

Written as DNA, the CDR3 is TGTGCCAGCAGCTCCGGGACTAGCGGAATCTCCTACGAGCAGTACTTC. Translation gives CASSSGTSGISYEQYF. This chain joins TRBV11-2 and TRBJ2-7, with TRBD2 identical over 11 bases. The CDR3 sequence is 16 residues long. Trimming removed 4 bases from V and 0 bases from J; junction bases left unmatched: 5. Germline CDR1 is SGHAT and CDR2 is FQNNGV.

The chain has TRBV7-9 and TRBJ2-7; 16 positions agree with TRBD2. The CDR3 contains 19 residues. Germline loops: CDR1 SEHNR, CDR2 FQNEAQ (reference sequence). The J segment lost 2 bases and the V segment lost 5 bases, leaving 12 bases of the junction unmatched. The CDR3 DNA is TGTGCCAGCAGCCCTCGGACAGGGACTAGCGGGAGGGACGCCTACGAGCAGTACTTC. As protein: CASSPRTGTSGRDAYEQYF.

The J gene is TRBJ2-5, the V gene TRBV6-8; maybe TRBD2 (5 bases). The ends were cut back, 6 bases at V and 9 bases at J, with 17 bases in the middle. This CDR3 spans 13 amino acids. From germline, CDR1 is MNHGY and CDR2 SAAAGT. Here the CDR3 DNA reads TGTGCCAGCAGCCTTGGACTGGTCGAGGCCCAGTACTTC. Its protein product is CASSLGLVEAQYF.

This rearrangement joins TRBV2 to TRBJ2-3; 8 nucleotides line up with TRBD1. After removal of 9 bases from V and 4 bases from J, the junction contained 9 bases not matched to a gene. Germline values: CDR1 SNHLY, CDR2 FYNNEI. CDR3 size: 14 residues. Written as DNA, the CDR3 is TGTGCCAGAGACAGGGGATTATTCCCAGATACGCAGTATTTT. Encoded protein: CARDRGLFPDTQYF.

The gene calls are TRBV5-1 and TRBJ1-2, with D possibly being TRBD1 (6 bases). The length of the CDR3 is 14 residues. Germline assignment: CDR1 SGHRS and CDR2 YFSETQ. V lost 0 bases to trimming and J lost 8 bases, with 14 bases between them. The CDR3 reads CASSLAGTGRGYTF. CDR3 coding DNA: TGCGCCAGCAGCTTGGCCGGTACAGGGCGCGGCTACACCTTC.

This clone showed up just once. The J gene is TRBJ2-3, the V gene TRBV11-2; TRBD2 matches at 10 bases. CDR3 length: 19 amino acids. The germline V gene has CDR1 SGHAT and CDR2 FQNNGV. V was pared by 1 base and J by 5 bases, with 15 bases of the junction left unmatched. CDR3: CASSLGASGSPLRIDTQYF. CDR3 bases: TGTGCCAGCAGCTTAGGCGCTAGCGGGAGTCCACTCCGTATAGATACGCAGTATTTT.

The rearrangement links TRBV5-4 to TRBJ1-2; D call uncertain. The germline V gene has CDR1 SGHNT and CDR2 YYREEE (reference sequence). CDR3 size: 13 residues. Trimming took off 2 bases at V and 2 bases at J, with 7 bases between the two ends. The CDR3 sequence: CASSLEENYGYTF. The CDR3 DNA reads as TGTGCCAGCAGCTTAGAAGAAAACTATGGCTACACCTTC. Using reference TRBV5-4 and TRBJ1-2 for the parts outside the CDR3, the full variable domain is ETGVTQSPTHLIKTRGQQVTLRCSSQSGHNTVSWYQQALGQGPQFIFQYYREEENGRGNFPPRFSGLQFPNYSSELNVNALELDDSALYLCASSLEENYGYTFGSGTRLTVV.

CDR3 residues: CSGSPGGMRSDTQYF. CDR3 sequence (DNA): TGCAGCGGGTCACCGGGGGGCATGAGGTCGGATACGCAGTATTTT. V and J are TRBV29-1 and TRBJ2-3; tentatively, D is TRBD2 (7 bases). The V and J ends lost 7 bases and 6 bases respectively, with 23 bases between them. Germline V gene lookup returns CDR1 SQVTM and CDR2 ANQGSEA. The CDR3 loop spans 15 amino acids.

CDR3 sequence: CASSLVIPSGSYEQYF. CDR3 nucleotides: TGTGCCAGCAGTTTAGTGATCCCTAGCGGGAGCTACGAGCAGTACTTC. The chain recombines TRBV28 with TRBJ2-7; the match to TRBD2 covers 10 bases. The CDR3 length is 16 residues. V lost 2 bases to trimming and J lost 3 bases; unmatched junction nucleotides: 7. Germline assignment: CDR1 MDHEN and CDR2 SYDVKM.

The gene calls are TRBV19 and TRBJ2-5; no firm D call. This CDR3 has 15 residues. The V and J ends lost 1 base and 5 bases respectively, with 14 bases between them. CDR1 LNHDA and CDR2 SQIVND come from the germline V gene (reference sequence). The CDR3 region has the DNA TGTGCCAGTAGTATAGGTATTCGTGACCGGGAGACCCAGTACTTC. Encoded protein: CASSIGIRDRETQYF. Variable domain in full (rest from reference TRBV19 and TRBJ2-5): DGGITQSPKYLFRKEGQNVTLSCEQNLNHDAMYWYRQDPGQGLRLIYYSQIVNDFQKGDIAEGYSVSREKKESFPLTVTSAQKNPTAFYLCASSIGIRDRETQYFGPGTRLLVL.

The CDR3 is CASSMDYQPQHF. The CDR3 bases are TGTGCCAGTAGTATGGACTATCAGCCCCAGCATTTT. The rearrangement joins TRBV19 to TRBJ1-5, with no clear D. CDR3 size: 12 residues. CDR1 and CDR2 from the germline V gene are LNHDA and SQIVND (reference sequence). Deletions cut 3 bases from V and 5 bases from J, with 5 bases between.